This T cell receptor beta chain comes out of a study of OX40 agonist ivuxolimab in advanced cancers. Study details: In this cohort, patients received ivuxolimab, an agonistic anti-OX40 (CD134) antibody.

The data were produced by immunoSEQ multiplex PCR, yet TCRdb's version contains in-frame clones alone and is incomplete. The data hold tens of thousands of clones, with roughly 90% observed a single time. General study points: The study found among the lowest clonal expansion in partial responders at 0.1-3.0 mg/kg.

Regarding this clone: Antigen specificity is unknown.

V lost 0 bases and J lost 3, with 9 bases in between. Germline V lookup: CDR1 SGHRS, CDR2 YFSETQ. The CDR3 has 14 residues. This TCR derives from an adult with an advanced solid tumor such as melanoma, head and neck, liver or kidney cancer. V usage is TRBV5-1 and J usage is TRBJ1-1; D is perhaps TRBD1 (5 bases). The sample was CD4+ or CD8+ T cells sorted from blood, taken in a trial of the OX40 agonist ivuxolimab. CDR3 DNA: TGCGCCAGCAGCTTGGGCAGGGTGGACACTGAAGCTTTCTTT. Amino acid sequence: CASSLGRVDTEAFF.